What follows describes a single T cell receptor (beta chain). This specimen comes from a study of control samples from healthy donors and cancer patients. This CDR3 is 12 amino acids long. Measured with immunoSEQ multiplex PCR; TCRdb has only the in-frame clones, and not every one. The repertoire has around 140,000 clones, about 93% of them found once; the top ten carry about 2.7%. Sequenced: blood. The chain links TRBV21-1 to TRBJ2-2; the D segment call TRBD1 is taken from the table without a DNA check. TRBV21-1 is reported as a pseudogene. The clonotype comes from a man between 35 and 55 years old in good health. The DNA of the CDR3 is TGTGGCAGGGGGCGCGACACCGGGGAGCTGTTTTTT. Protein: CGRGRDTGELFF.